Listed below are T cell receptor beta chains from one sample, sequenced in a study of T cell repertoires in aging, cancer and after chemotherapy. A single record per CDR3 protein comes from TCRdb applying MiXCR to the multiplex PCR reads. The sample carries some 8,100 distinct CDR3 sequences, nearly 55% recorded once. Sequenced sample: blood. The source is a human donor in good health. Each CDR3 is given with its conserved first and last residue. D genes are given only for firm matches. For some rows the clone size is stated as once, few or many, or as a class when expanded; others skip it.

cdr3_aa	cdr3_nt	clone_size	d_call	v_call	j_call
CSAPRDSYNEQFF	TGCAGTGCGCCGCGGGACAGTTACAATGAGCAGTTCTTC	.	.	TRBV20-1	TRBJ2-1
CSVEDGVGYTF	TGCAGCGTTGAAGATGGGGTGGGATACACCTTC	few	.	TRBV29-1	TRBJ1-2
CASSYQTDNTEAFF	TGTGCCAGCTCCTACCAGACAGACAACACTGAAGCTTTCTTT	.	.	TRBV18	TRBJ1-1
CASSWGRERGYYGYTF	TGTGCCAGCAGCTGGGGTCGAGAACGAGGCTACTATGGCTACACCTTC	few	.	TRBV5-6	TRBJ1-2
CSVGAATSYEQYF	TGCAGCGTTGGTGCAGCCACTTCCTACGAGCAGTACTTC	medium-sized	.	TRBV29-1	TRBJ2-7
CAWSVGGETQYF	TGTGCCTGGAGTGTTGGGGGAGAGACCCAGTACTTC	once	.	TRBV30	TRBJ2-5
CASSIEHQPQHF	TGTGCCAGTAGTATCGAACATCAGCCCCAGCATTTT	.	.	TRBV19	TRBJ1-5
CDSSFRPSGGVFGETQYF	TGTGACAGCAGTTTTAGGCCTAGCGGGGGGGTTTTTGGGGAGACCCAGTACTTC	.	TRBD2	TRBV12-3/TRBV12-4	TRBJ2-5
CASSYQDLNTEAFF	TGTGCCAGCAGTTACCAGGACTTGAACACTGAAGCTTTCTTT	.	.	TRBV12-3/TRBV12-4	TRBJ1-1
CASSLTSSQETQYF	TGTGCCAGCAGCCTAACTAGTAGCCAAGAGACCCAGTACTTC	.	.	TRBV5-4	TRBJ2-5
CASSARDKAGSPLHF	TGTGCCAGCTCAGCCCGGGACAAGGCTGGGTCACCCCTCCACTTT	.	.	TRBV18	TRBJ1-6
CASSRQAGHTGELFF	TGTGCCAGCAGCCGTCAAGCGGGACACACCGGGGAGCTGTTTTTT	.	TRBD2	TRBV6-1	TRBJ2-2
CAWNPLQGKWDGYTF	TGTGCCTGGAACCCTTTACAGGGGAAGTGGGATGGCTACACCTTC	.	TRBD1	TRBV30	TRBJ1-2
CASSLSIASSGRSYNEQFF	TGTGCCAGCAGTTTATCAATTGCTTCTAGCGGGAGATCCTACAATGAGCAGTTCTTC	.	TRBD2	TRBV27	TRBJ2-1
CASSYGGPSLRYGYTF	TGTGCCAGCAGTTACGGGGGACCGAGCCTTCGCTATGGCTACACCTTC	.	.	TRBV6-1	TRBJ1-2
CASSLSGGTGGAQYF	TGTGCCAGCAGTTTATCAGGTGGCACCGGAGGTGCGCAGTATTTT	.	.	TRBV27	TRBJ2-3
CASSSGGAGDLLTQYF	TGTGCCAGCAGTTCCGGGGGAGCGGGAGATCTCCTGACCCAGTACTTC	.	TRBD2	TRBV5-4	TRBJ2-5
CASSLSYNEQFF	TGTGCCAGCAGCTTGTCCTACAATGAGCAGTTCTTC	.	.	TRBV5-6	TRBJ2-1
CASIPGGRSYEQYF	TGTGCCAGCATCCCGGGCGGGAGGTCCTACGAGCAGTACTTC	.	TRBD2	TRBV6-2/TRBV6-3	TRBJ2-7
CASGISGGSNEQFF	TGTGCTAGTGGAATTAGCGGGGGATCTAATGAGCAGTTCTTC	.	TRBD2	TRBV12-5	TRBJ2-1
CASRGASGRVSYNEQFF	TGTGCCAGTCGCGGGGCTAGCGGCCGGGTGTCCTACAATGAGCAGTTCTTC	.	TRBD2	TRBV19	TRBJ2-1
CASSLATQGTGQFF	TGTGCCAGCAGCTTAGCTACACAGGGGACGGGGCAGTTCTTC	.	TRBD1	TRBV7-9	TRBJ2-1
CASIQTGRGHGYTF	TGTGCCAGCATCCAAACGGGCAGGGGGCATGGCTACACCTTC	.	TRBD1	TRBV6-1	TRBJ1-2
CASRRDSNYGYTF	TGTGCCAGCAGAAGAGACAGCAACTATGGCTACACCTTC	.	.	TRBV12-3/TRBV12-4	TRBJ1-2
CASRDLAGGPLEYF	TGTGCCAGCAGGGACCTAGCGGGAGGCCCTTTGGAGTACTTC	.	TRBD2	TRBV27	TRBJ2-7
CASSSQGTPSSGANVLTF	TGTGCCAGCAGCTCACAGGGGACCCCGAGCTCTGGGGCCAACGTCCTGACTTTC	.	TRBD1	TRBV27	TRBJ2-6
CASSSKQGPNSPLHF	TGTGCCAGCAGCTCCAAACAGGGGCCTAATTCACCCCTCCACTTT	.	TRBD1	TRBV27	TRBJ1-6
CASSYSMGGTGANVLTF	TGTGCCAGCAGTTACTCGATGGGGGGGACTGGGGCCAACGTCCTGACTTTC	.	TRBD2	TRBV6-5	TRBJ2-6
CASSARFRSGYTF	TGTGCCAGCAGCGCGAGGTTTCGAAGTGGCTACACCTTC	.	.	TRBV12-3/TRBV12-4	TRBJ1-2
CASSPVDRDTEAFF	TGTGCCAGCTCACCTGTGGACAGGGACACTGAAGCTTTCTTT	.	TRBD1	TRBV18	TRBJ1-1
CASSPGTDTQYF	TGTGCCAGCAGCCCAGGGACAGATACGCAGTATTTT	.	.	TRBV7-6	TRBJ2-3
CSASPGVREQFF	TGCAGTGCTTCCCCAGGGGTGCGTGAGCAGTTCTTC	.	.	TRBV20-1	TRBJ2-1
CASSTGQGTTGELFF	TGTGCCAGTAGTACTGGACAGGGGACCACCGGGGAGCTGTTTTTT	few	TRBD1	TRBV19	TRBJ2-2
CASRDRDSPTDTQYF	TGTGCCAGTCGGGATAGGGACTCACCGACAGATACGCAGTATTTT	.	.	TRBV6-1	TRBJ2-3
CASRTGTGWSYEQYF	TGCGCCAGCAGGACAGGGACAGGGTGGTCCTACGAGCAGTACTTC	.	TRBD1	TRBV5-1	TRBJ2-7
CASRGILDEQFF	TGTGCCAGCAGGGGGATCCTGGATGAGCAGTTCTTC	.	.	TRBV13	TRBJ2-1
CASSLSIGGYEKLFF	TGTGCCAGCAGTTTATCCATAGGGGGTTATGAAAAACTGTTTTTT	.	.	TRBV27	TRBJ1-4
CASSPQDRATGELFF	TGTGCCAGCAGCCCTCAGGACAGGGCCACCGGGGAGCTGTTTTTT	.	TRBD1	TRBV12-3/TRBV12-4	TRBJ2-2
CASSTREFGYGYTF	TGTGCCAGCAGTACCAGGGAGTTCGGCTATGGCTACACCTTC	.	.	TRBV6-2/TRBV6-3	TRBJ1-2
CATSDAGTGHTGELFF	TGTGCCACCAGTGACGCCGGGACAGGACACACCGGGGAGCTGTTTTTT	.	TRBD1	TRBV24-1	TRBJ2-2
CATTGTGTRDSSYNSPLHF	TGTGCCACCACTGGGACCGGGACCCGAGATAGCTCCTATAATTCACCCCTCCACTTT	.	.	TRBV24-1	TRBJ1-6
CASSHRGNTIYF	TGTGCCAGCAGCCACAGGGGAAACACCATATATTTT	few	.	TRBV6-5	TRBJ1-3
CASSFAGGRNIQYF	TGTGCCAGCAGTTTCGCAGGGGGAAGAAACATTCAGTACTTC	few	TRBD1	TRBV6-5	TRBJ2-4
CASSLGGQGDGYGYTF	TGTGCCAGCAGTTTGGGGGGACAGGGGGACGGCTATGGCTACACCTTC	few	TRBD1	TRBV12-3/TRBV12-4	TRBJ1-2
CASTYSGTANQPQHF	TGTGCCAGTACCTACTCCGGGACAGCCAATCAGCCCCAGCATTTT	.	TRBD1	TRBV19	TRBJ1-5
CASSTGPYNEQFF	TGTGCCAGCAGTACCGGCCCCTACAATGAGCAGTTCTTC	.	.	TRBV6-5	TRBJ2-1
CASSPTGSFPDTQYF	TGTGCCAGCAGTCCGACAGGGTCCTTCCCAGATACGCAGTATTTT	.	TRBD1	TRBV27	TRBJ2-3
CATSRDNGNQPQHF	TGTGCCACCAGCAGAGATAACGGGAATCAGCCCCAGCATTTT	.	.	TRBV15	TRBJ1-5
CASSLGPTGTRLYEQYF	TGTGCCAGCAGCTTAGGACCCACCGGGACTAGATTGTACGAGCAGTACTTC	few	TRBD2	TRBV11-1	TRBJ2-7
CASSKTGGRGYTF	TGTGCCAGCAGTAAGACAGGGGGTCGTGGCTACACCTTC	.	TRBD1	TRBV6-1	TRBJ1-2
CATSRGSPATNEKLFF	TGTGCCACCAGCAGAGGTTCCCCCGCAACTAATGAAAAACTGTTTTTT	few	.	TRBV15	TRBJ1-4